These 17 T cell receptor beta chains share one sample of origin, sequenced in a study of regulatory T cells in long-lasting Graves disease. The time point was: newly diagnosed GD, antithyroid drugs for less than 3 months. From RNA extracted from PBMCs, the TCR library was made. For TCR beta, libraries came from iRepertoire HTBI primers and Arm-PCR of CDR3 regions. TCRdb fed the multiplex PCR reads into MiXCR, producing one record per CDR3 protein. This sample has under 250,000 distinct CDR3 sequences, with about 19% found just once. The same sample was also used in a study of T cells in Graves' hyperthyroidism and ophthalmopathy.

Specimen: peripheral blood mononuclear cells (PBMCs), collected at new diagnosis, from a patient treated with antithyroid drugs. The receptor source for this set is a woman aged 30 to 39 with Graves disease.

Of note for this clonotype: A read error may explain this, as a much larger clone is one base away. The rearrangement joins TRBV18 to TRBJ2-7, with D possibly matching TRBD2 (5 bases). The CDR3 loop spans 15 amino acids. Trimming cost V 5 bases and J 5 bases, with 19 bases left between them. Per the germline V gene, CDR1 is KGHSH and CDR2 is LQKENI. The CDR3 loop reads CASSEGLGGLDEQYF. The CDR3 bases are TGTGCCAGCTCAGAGGGCCTCGGTGGGTTGGACGAGCAGTACTTC.

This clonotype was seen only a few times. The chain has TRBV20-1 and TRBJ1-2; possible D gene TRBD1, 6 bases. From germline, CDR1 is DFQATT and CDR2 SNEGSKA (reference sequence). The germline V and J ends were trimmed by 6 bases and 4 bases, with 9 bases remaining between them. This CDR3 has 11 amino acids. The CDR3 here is CSATDSYGYTF. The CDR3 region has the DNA TGCAGTGCCACGGACAGCTATGGCTACACCTTC.

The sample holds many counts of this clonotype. The CDR3 bases are TGTGCCAGCAGTTTTTCAAGGGATTCACCCCTCCACTTT. Its translation is CASSFSRDSPLHF. This rearrangement joins TRBV12-3 or TRBV12-4 to TRBJ1-6; D gene uncertain. The CDR3 has 13 residues. Trimming removed 3 bases at V and 8 bases at J, with 8 bases between.

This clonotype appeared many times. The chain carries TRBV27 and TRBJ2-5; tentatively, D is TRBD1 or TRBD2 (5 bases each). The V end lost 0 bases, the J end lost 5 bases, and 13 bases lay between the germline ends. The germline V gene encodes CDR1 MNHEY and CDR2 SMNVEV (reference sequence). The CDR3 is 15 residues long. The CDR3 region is CASSLSRVRRETQYF. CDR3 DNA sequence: TGTGCCAGCAGTTTATCCAGGGTACGGAGGGAGACCCAGTACTTC.

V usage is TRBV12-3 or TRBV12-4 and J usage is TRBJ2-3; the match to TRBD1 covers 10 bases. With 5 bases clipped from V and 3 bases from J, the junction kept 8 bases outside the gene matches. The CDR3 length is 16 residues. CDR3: CASSGGTGDRTDTQYF. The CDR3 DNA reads TGTGCCAGCAGTGGAGGGACAGGGGATCGAACAGATACGCAGTATTTT.

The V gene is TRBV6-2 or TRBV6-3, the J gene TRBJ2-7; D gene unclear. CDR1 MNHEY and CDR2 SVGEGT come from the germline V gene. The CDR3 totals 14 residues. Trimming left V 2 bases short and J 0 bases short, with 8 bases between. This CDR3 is CASSYDGYSYEQYF. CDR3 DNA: TGTGCCAGCAGTTACGACGGGTACTCCTACGAGCAGTACTTC.

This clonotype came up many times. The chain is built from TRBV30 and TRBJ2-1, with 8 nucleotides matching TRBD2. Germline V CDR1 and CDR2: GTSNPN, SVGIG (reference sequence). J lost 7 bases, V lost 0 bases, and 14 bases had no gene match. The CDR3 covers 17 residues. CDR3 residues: CAWSVRRTSLSFNEQFF. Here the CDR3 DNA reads TGTGCCTGGAGTGTACGGCGGACTAGCTTATCCTTTAATGAGCAGTTCTTC.

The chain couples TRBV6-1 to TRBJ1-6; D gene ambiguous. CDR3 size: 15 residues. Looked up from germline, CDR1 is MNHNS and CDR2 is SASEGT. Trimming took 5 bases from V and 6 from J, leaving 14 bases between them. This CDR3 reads CASSRPPGSNSPLHF. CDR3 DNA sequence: TGTGCCAGCAGTCGGCCGCCCGGGAGTAATTCACCCCTCCACTTT.

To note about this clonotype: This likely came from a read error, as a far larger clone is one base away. As DNA, the CDR3 is TGTGCCAGCAGTTTGGCGGGGGTGACCTACGAGCAGTTCTTC. Translating it yields CASSLAGVTYEQFF. V and J are TRBV28 and TRBJ2-1, with TRBD2 identical over 7 bases. Germline V gives CDR1 MDHEN, CDR2 SYDVKM. The V segment lost 3 bases and the J segment 10 bases; nucleotides outside the gene matches: 9. The length of the CDR3 is 14 residues.

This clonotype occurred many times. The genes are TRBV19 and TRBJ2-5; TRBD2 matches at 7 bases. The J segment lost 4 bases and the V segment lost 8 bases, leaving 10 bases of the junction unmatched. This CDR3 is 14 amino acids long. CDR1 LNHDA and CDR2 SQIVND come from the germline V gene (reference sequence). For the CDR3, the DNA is TGTGCCAGTTCGCCAGCTGGACTAGTAGAGACCCAGTACTTC. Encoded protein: CASSPAGLVETQYF.

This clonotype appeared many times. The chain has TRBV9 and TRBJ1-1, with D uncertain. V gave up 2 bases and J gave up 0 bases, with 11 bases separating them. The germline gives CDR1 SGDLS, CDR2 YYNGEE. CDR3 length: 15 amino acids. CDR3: CASSVAPGLNTEAFF. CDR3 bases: TGTGCCAGCAGCGTTGCTCCGGGCCTGAACACTGAAGCTTTCTTT.

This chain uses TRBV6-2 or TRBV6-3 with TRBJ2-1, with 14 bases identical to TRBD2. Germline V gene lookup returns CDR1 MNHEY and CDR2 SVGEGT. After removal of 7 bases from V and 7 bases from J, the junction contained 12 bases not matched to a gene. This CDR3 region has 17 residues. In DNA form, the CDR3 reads TGTGCCAGCAAAATGACCGGGACTAGCGGGGGACTGAATGAGCAGTTCTTC. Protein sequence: CASKMTGTSGGLNEQFF.

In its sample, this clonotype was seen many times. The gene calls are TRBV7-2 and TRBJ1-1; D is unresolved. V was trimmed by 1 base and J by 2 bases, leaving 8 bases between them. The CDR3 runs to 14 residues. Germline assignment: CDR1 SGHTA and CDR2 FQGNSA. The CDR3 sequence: CASSLDPINTEAFF. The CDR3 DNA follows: TGTGCCAGCAGCTTAGACCCGATCAACACTGAAGCTTTCTTT.

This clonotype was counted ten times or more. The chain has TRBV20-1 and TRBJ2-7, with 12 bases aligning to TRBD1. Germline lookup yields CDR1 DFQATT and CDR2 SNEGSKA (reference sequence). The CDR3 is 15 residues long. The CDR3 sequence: CSAEVGDRGLEEQYF. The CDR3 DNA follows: TGCAGCGCCGAGGTAGGGGACAGGGGGCTTGAAGAGCAGTACTTC.

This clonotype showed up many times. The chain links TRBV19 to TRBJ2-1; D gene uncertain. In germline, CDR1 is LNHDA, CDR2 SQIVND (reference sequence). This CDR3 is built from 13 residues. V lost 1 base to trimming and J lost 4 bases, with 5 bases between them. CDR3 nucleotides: TGTGCCAGTAGTATAGGCCATTACAATGAGCAGTTCTTC. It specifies CASSIGHYNEQFF.

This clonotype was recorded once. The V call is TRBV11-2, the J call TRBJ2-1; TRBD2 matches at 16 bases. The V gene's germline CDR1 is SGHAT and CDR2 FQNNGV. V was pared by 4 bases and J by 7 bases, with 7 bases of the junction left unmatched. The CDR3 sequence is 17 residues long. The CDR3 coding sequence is TGTGCCAGCAGCTCCGGGACTAGCGGGAGGGCCCTTAATGAGCAGTTCTTC. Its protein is CASSSGTSGRALNEQFF.

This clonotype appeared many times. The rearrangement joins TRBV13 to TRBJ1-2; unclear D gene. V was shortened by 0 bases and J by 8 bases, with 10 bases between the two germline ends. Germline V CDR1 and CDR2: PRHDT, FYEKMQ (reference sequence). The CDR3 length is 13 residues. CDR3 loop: CASSLGVNFGYTF. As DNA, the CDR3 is TGTGCCAGCAGCTTAGGGGTTAACTTCGGCTACACCTTC. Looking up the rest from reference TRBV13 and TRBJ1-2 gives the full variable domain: AAGVIQSPRHLIKEKRETATLKCYPIPRHDTVYWYQQGPGQDPQFLISFYEKMQSDKGSIPDRFSAQQFSDYHSELNMSSLELGDSALYFCASSLGVNFGYTFGSGTRLTVV.